Included here is one TCR beta chain sequence, with context. The data originate from a study of blood T cell repertoires in COVID-19. The wider study: Sites across the United States, Italy and Spain contributed samples from acute and convalescent COVID-19. T cells, B-cell-depleted T cells, or PBMCs supplied cDNA or gDNA.

Authors' methods: The authors estimated nucleated cell counts from reference gene primer amplification. Sequenced by immunoSEQ multiplex PCR; TCRdb stores in-frame clones only, minus some. Clonal size and the V and J genes are those of that table, whereas D and trimming came from the DNA. The sample has under 35,000 clones, about 85% seen once. Germline CDR1 LNHDA, CDR2 SQIVND (reference sequence). The CDR3 loop spans 14 amino acids. V lost 3 bases, J lost 4 bases, and 10 bases lay in between. The sample was peripheral blood. The source is a human donor in a cohort sampled during active COVID-19. The chain carries TRBV19 and TRBJ1-5, with D possibly being TRBD1 (6 bases). CDR3 amino acids: CASSIEDSNQPQHF. The CDR3 DNA is TGTGCCAGTAGTATCGAGGACAGTAATCAGCCCCAGCATTTT.